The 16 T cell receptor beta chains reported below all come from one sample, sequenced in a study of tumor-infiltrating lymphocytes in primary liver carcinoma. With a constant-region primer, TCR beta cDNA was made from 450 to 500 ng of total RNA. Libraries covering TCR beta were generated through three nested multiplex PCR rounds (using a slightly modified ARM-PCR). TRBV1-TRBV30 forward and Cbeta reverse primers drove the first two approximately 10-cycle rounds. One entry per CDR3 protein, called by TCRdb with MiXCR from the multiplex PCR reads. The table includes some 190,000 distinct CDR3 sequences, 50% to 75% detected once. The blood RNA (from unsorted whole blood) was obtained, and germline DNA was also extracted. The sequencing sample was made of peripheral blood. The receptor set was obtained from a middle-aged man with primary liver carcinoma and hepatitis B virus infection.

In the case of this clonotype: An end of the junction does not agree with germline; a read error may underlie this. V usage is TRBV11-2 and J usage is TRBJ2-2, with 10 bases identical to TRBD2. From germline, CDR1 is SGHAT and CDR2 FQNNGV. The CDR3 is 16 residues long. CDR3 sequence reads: CASSLTGLAVARELFF. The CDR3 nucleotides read TGTGCCAGCAGCTTGACCGGACTAGCGGTTGCCAGGGAACTGTTTTTT.

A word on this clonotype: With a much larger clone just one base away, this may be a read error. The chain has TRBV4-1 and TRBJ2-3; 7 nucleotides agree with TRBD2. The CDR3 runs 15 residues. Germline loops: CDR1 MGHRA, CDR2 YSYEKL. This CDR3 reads CASIQGTGGADTQYF. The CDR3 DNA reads TGCGCCAGCATCCAAGGAACGGGAGGAGCAGATACGCAGTATTTT.

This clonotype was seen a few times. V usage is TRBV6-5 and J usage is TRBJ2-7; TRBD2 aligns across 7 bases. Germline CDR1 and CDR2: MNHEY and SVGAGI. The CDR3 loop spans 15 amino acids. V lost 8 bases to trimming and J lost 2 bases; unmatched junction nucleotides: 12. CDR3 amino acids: CASGLRAGTAYEQYF. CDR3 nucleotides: TGTGCCAGCGGACTGAGAGCGGGGACGGCCTACGAGCAGTACTTC.

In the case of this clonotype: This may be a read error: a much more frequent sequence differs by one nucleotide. The CDR3 region is CARSFIAGGQETQYF. CDR3 coding DNA: TGTGCCAGAAGCTTTATAGCGGGGGGCCAAGAGACCCAGTACTTC. The J gene is TRBJ2-5, the V gene TRBV11-2; the match to TRBD2 covers 10 bases. This CDR3 contains 15 residues. CDR1 is SGHAT, CDR2 FQNNGV, per germline.

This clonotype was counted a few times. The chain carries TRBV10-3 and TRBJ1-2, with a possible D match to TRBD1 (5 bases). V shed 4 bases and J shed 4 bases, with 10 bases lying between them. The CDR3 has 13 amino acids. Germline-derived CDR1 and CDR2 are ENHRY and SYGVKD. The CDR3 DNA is TGTGCCATCAGTGCTAGGGGAGGCTATGGCTACACCTTC. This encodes CAISARGGYGYTF.

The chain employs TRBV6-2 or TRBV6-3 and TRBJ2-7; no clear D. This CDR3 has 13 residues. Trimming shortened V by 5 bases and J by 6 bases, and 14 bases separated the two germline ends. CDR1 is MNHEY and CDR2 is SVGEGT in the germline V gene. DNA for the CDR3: TGTGCCAGCAGTCCCAGGCAGGCTGGCGAGCAGTACTTC. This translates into CASSPRQAGEQYF.

This CDR3 reads CSVSSEGSGGTDTQYF. In nucleotides, the CDR3 is TGCAGCGTTTCCTCTGAGGGTAGCGGGGGGACAGATACGCAGTATTTT. This sequence joins TRBV29-1 and TRBJ2-3, with TRBD2 matching 10 bases. CDR3 size: 16 residues. Germline V lookup: CDR1 SQVTM, CDR2 ANQGSEA. V lost 5 bases and J lost 3; bases outside the gene matches: 11.

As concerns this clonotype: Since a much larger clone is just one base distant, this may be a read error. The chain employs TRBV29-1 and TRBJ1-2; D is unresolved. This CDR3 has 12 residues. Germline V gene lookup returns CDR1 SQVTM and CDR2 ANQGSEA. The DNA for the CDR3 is TGCAGCGTTGAAGTGGGCGGCTATGGCTCCACCTTC. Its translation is CSVEVGGYGSTF.

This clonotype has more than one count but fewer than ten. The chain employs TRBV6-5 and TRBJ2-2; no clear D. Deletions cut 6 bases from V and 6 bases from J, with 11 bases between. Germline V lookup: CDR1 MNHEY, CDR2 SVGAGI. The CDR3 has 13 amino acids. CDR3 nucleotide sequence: TGTGCCAGCAGCCCTAACTTGGCCGGGGAGCTGTTTTTT. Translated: CASSPNLAGELFF.

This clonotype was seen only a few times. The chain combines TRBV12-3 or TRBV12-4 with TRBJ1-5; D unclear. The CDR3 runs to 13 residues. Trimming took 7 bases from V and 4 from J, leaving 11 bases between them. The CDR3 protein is CASTLRENQPQHF. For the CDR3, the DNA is TGTGCCAGCACGTTGAGGGAAAATCAGCCCCAGCATTTT.

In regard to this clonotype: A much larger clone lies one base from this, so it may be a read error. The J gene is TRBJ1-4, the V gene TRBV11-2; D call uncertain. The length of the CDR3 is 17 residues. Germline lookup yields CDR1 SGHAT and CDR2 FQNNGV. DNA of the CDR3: TGTGGCAGCAGCTTAAGGCCCCGGGGTGCAACTAATGAAAAACTGTTTTTT. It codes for CGSSLRPRGATNEKLFF.

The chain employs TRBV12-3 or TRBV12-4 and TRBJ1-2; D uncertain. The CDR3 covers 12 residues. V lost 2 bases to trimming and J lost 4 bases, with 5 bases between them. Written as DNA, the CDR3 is TGTGCCAGCAGTTTACGACTCTATGGCTACACCTTC. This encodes CASSLRLYGYTF.

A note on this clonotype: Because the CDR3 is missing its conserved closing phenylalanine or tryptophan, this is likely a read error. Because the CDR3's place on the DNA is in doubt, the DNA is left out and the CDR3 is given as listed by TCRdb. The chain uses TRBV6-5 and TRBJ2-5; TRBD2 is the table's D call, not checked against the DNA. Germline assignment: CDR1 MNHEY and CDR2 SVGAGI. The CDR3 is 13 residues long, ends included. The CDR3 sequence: CASSYGSGGSSYS.

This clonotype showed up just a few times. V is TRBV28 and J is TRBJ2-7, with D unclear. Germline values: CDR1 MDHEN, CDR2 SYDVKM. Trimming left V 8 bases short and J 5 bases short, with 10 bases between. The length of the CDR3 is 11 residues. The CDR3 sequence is CASADWDEQYF. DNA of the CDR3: TGTGCCAGCGCCGACTGGGACGAGCAGTACTTC. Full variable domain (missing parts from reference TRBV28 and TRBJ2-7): DVKVTQSSRYLVKRTGEKVFLECVQDMDHENMFWYRQDPGLGLRLIYFSYDVKMKEKGDIPEGYSVSREKKERFSLILESASTNQTSMYLCASADWDEQYFGPGTRLTVT.

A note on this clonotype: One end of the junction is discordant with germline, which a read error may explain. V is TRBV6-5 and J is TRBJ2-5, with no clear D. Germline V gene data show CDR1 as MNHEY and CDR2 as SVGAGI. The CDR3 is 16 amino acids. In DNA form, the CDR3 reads TGTGCCAGCAGTCCCTGGGTACAGCGAAACCAAGAGACCCAGCACTTC. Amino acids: CASSPWVQRNQETQHF.

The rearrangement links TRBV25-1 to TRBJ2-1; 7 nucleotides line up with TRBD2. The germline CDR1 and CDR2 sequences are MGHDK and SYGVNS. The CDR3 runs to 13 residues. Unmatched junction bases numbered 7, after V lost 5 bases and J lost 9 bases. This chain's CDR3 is CASSSRGNVEQFF. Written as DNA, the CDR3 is TGTGCCAGCAGTTCGCGGGGGAACGTTGAGCAGTTCTTC.